This entry features one T cell receptor (beta chain) sequence. Its specificity is not known. The data were obtained in a study of OX40 agonist ivuxolimab in advanced cancers. Overall study: Partial responses occurred in three patients (one hepatocellular carcinoma, two cutaneous melanoma). General study points: Blood T cells, both CD4+ and CD8+, expanded clonally by week 6 at 0.1 to 3.0 mg/kg.

Blood got drawn at baseline, again on cycle 4 day 1, and then on cycle 7 day 1. Profiling relied on immunoSEQ multiplex PCR, and the TCRdb table lists in-frame clones only, not all of them. This table holds over 85,000 clones, about 79% found once. Germline CDR1 and CDR2: MDHEN and SYDVKM. The V gene lost 6 bases and the J gene lost 8 bases, with 13 bases spanning the gap. The CDR3 covers 12 residues. The sequenced sample was CD4+ or CD8+ T cells sorted from blood, obtained in a trial of the OX40 agonist ivuxolimab. This sequence was found in an adult with an advanced solid tumor such as melanoma, head and neck, liver or kidney cancer. The chain combines TRBV28 with TRBJ1-2, with D unresolved. CDR3 loop: CASRPPARGYTF. CDR3 bases: TGTGCCAGCAGACCCCCGGCGCGGGGCTACACCTTC.